The rows below give T cell receptor beta chains drawn from one sample of a study of regulatory T cells in long-lasting Graves disease. TCRdb ran MiXCR on the multiplex PCR reads and lists one entry per CDR3 protein. The sample lists under 450,000 distinct CDR3 sequences; 15% to 20% were seen once. These records were also assigned to another study, of T cells in Graves' hyperthyroidism and ophthalmopathy.

The input for sequencing was peripheral blood mononuclear cells (PBMCs), taken at new diagnosis, from a patient treated with antithyroid drugs. The receptor set was obtained from a woman between 18 and 29 years old with Graves disease. Each CDR3 is given with its conserved first and last residue. The D gene is left open where the match is weak. Size values are once, few and many counts, or a class for expanded clones, and some rows have none.

V gene,D gene,clone size,J gene,CDR3 protein,CDR3 DNA
TRBV5-1,TRBD2,few,TRBJ2-1,CASSVVTSGSGNEQFF,TGCGCCAGCAGCGTAGTGACTAGCGGGAGTGGGAATGAGCAGTTCTTC
TRBV28,NA,few,TRBJ2-7,CASSFVGRGRYEQYF,TGTGCCAGCAGTTTTGTGGGCAGGGGCCGCTACGAGCAGTACTTC
TRBV20-1,NA,many,TRBJ2-5,CSADKGREETQYF,TGCAGTGCTGATAAGGGTCGGGAAGAGACCCAGTACTTC
TRBV9,TRBD1,once,TRBJ2-1,CASSVVPDRAENEQFF,TGTGCCAGCAGCGTAGTCCCAGACAGGGCTGAGAATGAGCAGTTCTTC
TRBV28,NA,many,TRBJ1-2,CASSLSGSINYGYTF,TGTGCCAGCAGTTTAAGTGGTAGTATTAACTATGGCTACACCTTC
TRBV5-1,NA,many,TRBJ2-1,CASSLEGRESRNEQFF,TGCGCCAGCAGCTTGGAAGGCAGGGAATCGCGGAATGAGCAGTTCTTC
TRBV28,NA,many,TRBJ2-7,CASSDSYYEQYF,TGTGCCAGCAGTGACAGCTACTACGAGCAGTACTTC
TRBV2,TRBD1,many,TRBJ1-5,CASSGTGRDQPQHF,TGTGCCAGCAGTGGGACAGGGCGTGATCAGCCCCAGCATTTT
TRBV13,TRBD1,few,TRBJ2-1,CASSGPGQGDTSYNEQFF,TGTGCCAGCAGCGGGCCGGGACAGGGGGACACCTCCTACAATGAGCAGTTCTTC
TRBV7-2,TRBD2,many,TRBJ2-2,CASSIPPSGRAGELFF,TGTGCCAGCAGCATACCCCCTAGCGGGAGGGCCGGGGAGCTGTTTTTT
TRBV3-1,NA,many,TRBJ2-3,CASSQTPRDLTDTQYF,TGTGCCAGCAGCCAAACCCCTAGGGACCTCACAGATACGCAGTATTTT
TRBV28,TRBD1,many,TRBJ2-1,CASSSGGVGGNEQFF,TGTGCCAGCAGTTCAGGGGGCGTAGGGGGAAATGAGCAGTTCTTC
TRBV20-1,NA,many,TRBJ2-5,CSARDSSTGQETQYF,TGCAGTGCTAGAGATTCTTCCACAGGCCAAGAGACCCAGTACTTC
TRBV20-1,TRBD2,once,TRBJ2-7,CSASRGLYLRGYF,TGCAGTGCTAGTAGGGGACTATACCTCCGGGGGTACTTC
TRBV30,NA,many,TRBJ1-4,CAWSLGHSNEKLFF,TGTGCCTGGAGTTTGGGACACTCAAATGAAAAACTGTTTTTT
TRBV20-1,NA,many,TRBJ1-1,CSARNSGAPRGEAFF,TGCAGTGCTAGAAATTCAGGGGCCCCCCGGGGTGAAGCTTTCTTT
TRBV30,NA,few,TRBJ1-1,CAWDPGRWDTEAFF,TGTGCCTGGGATCCCGGGAGATGGGACACTGAAGCTTTCTTT
TRBV15,NA,NA,TRBJ1-5,CATSRAVGVQPQHF,TGTGCCACCAGCAGGGCGGTGGGAGTTCAGCCCCAGCATTTT
TRBV6-1,NA,NA,TRBJ1-1,CASTPPGGRDTEAFF,TGTGCCAGCACTCCACCAGGCGGGCGGGACACTGAAGCTTTCTTT
TRBV6-1,NA,many,TRBJ1-1,CATYFRENTEAFF,TGTGCCACCTATTTCCGGGAGAACACTGAAGCTTTCTTT
TRBV28,NA,many,TRBJ2-5,CASSTIVGAAPQETQYF,TGTGCCAGCAGTACTATTGTGGGTGCGGCGCCCCAAGAGACCCAGTACTTC
TRBV6-5,NA,many,TRBJ2-7,CASSYSRWGANGYEQYF,TGTGCCAGCAGTTACTCGAGGTGGGGGGCCAATGGCTACGAGCAGTACTTC
TRBV7-9,NA,NA,TRBJ1-4,CASRPQNEKLFF,TGTGCCAGCAGGCCCCAGAATGAAAAACTGTTTTTT
TRBV11-2,NA,many,TRBJ2-7,CASSLDSTSYEQYF,TGTGCCAGCAGCTTAGATTCCACGAGCTACGAGCAGTACTTC
TRBV25-1,NA,few,TRBJ2-2,CASSLGMNTGELFF,TGTGCCAGCAGTCTTGGAATGAACACCGGGGAGCTGTTTTTT
TRBV6-1,NA,NA,TRBJ2-7,CASSETPLDRPVF,TGTGCCAGCAGTGAAACCCCCCTTGACAGGCCAGTCTTC
TRBV20-1,NA,many,TRBJ2-5,CSAGSEFSERETQYF,TGCAGTGCTGGCTCTGAGTTTTCGGAGCGAGAGACCCAGTACTTC
TRBV30,NA,many,TRBJ2-5,CAWKIGGPVGETQYF,TGTGCCTGGAAAATCGGTGGGCCAGTCGGAGAGACCCAGTACTTC